This T cell receptor (beta chain) was documented in a study of T cell changes during pregnancy in multiple sclerosis. Generated by immunoSEQ multiplex PCR, the TCRdb table keeps only in-frame clones and is missing some. Here the sample spans tens of thousands of clones, 94% being singletons. V lost 6 bases, J lost 4 bases, and 7 bases lay in between. The CDR3 contains 11 residues. The germline gives CDR1 SNHLY, CDR2 FYNNEI. The sequence came from a female donor in good health, enrolled as a control in a pregnancy study. The rearrangement uses TRBV2 and TRBJ2-7; D not resolved. The sample here was peripheral blood, taken in the second trimester of pregnancy. CDR3 DNA: TGTGCCAGCAGCTATGGTTACGAGCAGTACTTC. This translates into CASSYGYEQYF.